These T cell receptor beta chains were read from a single sample in a study of blood T cell repertoires in COVID-19. Clones were read by immunoSEQ multiplex PCR, and TCRdb kept only the in-frame ones, dropping some. The repertoire holds 100,000 to 150,000 clones, with around nine tenths as singletons. The sample was peripheral blood. The source is a man over 45 with COVID-19, enrolled during active disease. Both conserved end residues are trimmed from each CDR3. Fields, in order: J gene, D gene, V gene, CDR3 protein. A D gene is named only where the DNA matches it firmly.

TRBJ1-5 | . | TRBV28 | ASSLSVAPAGPQH
TRBJ2-6 | . | TRBV4-1 | ASSQQVSGANVLT
TRBJ2-1 | . | TRBV11-2 | ASSLEFRNEQF
TRBJ1-6 | . | TRBV7-9 | ASSLEGGASPLH
TRBJ2-6 | . | TRBV7-3 | ASSSFLGTGANVLT
TRBJ2-2 | TRBD1 | TRBV12-5 | ASGSGQGPTGELF
TRBJ1-4 | . | TRBV30 | ASRWQGLGKLF
TRBJ2-1 | . | TRBV10-1 | ASSESKSPGGNEQF
TRBJ1-1 | . | TRBV30 | AWEQNTEAF
TRBJ1-5 | . | TRBV19 | ASSIDLLAGNQPQH
TRBJ1-4 | TRBD1 | TRBV12-5 | ASGLVGGQGASTNEKLF
TRBJ1-5 | . | TRBV6-6 | ASSLTRSLRGGSNQPQH
TRBJ1-1 | TRBD1 | TRBV5-1 | ASSQDRATEAF
TRBJ2-7 | . | TRBV18 | ASSPPGGGMTYEQY
TRBJ2-2 | TRBD2 | TRBV5-5 | ASSLGSGSLSGELF
TRBJ2-1 | TRBD2 | TRBV3-1/TRBV3-2 | ASSQNLAGGEQF
TRBJ1-6 | TRBD1 | TRBV2 | ASSPGQYNSPLH
TRBJ1-1 | . | TRBV12-3/TRBV12-4 | ASSSLAVTEAF
TRBJ2-3 | TRBD1 | TRBV14 | ASSQGMPPLDRDADTQY
TRBJ1-6 | TRBD1 | TRBV27 | ASSLLAHGTGVNSPLH
TRBJ1-5 | . | TRBV7-5 | VRSRGTGGLDQPQH
TRBJ1-4 | . | TRBV18 | ASSPQRTDATNEKLF
TRBJ2-2 | . | TRBV7-2 | ASSLGGLVITGELF
TRBJ2-1 | TRBD2 | TRBV29-1 | SVEPGTSGSLEQF
TRBJ2-5 | . | TRBV9 | ASSVGDQETQY
TRBJ2-7 | TRBD1 | TRBV2 | ASSGQGSSYEQY
TRBJ2-3 | . | TRBV7-6 | ASSLGATDTQY
TRBJ2-7 | TRBD1 | TRBV11-2 | ASSIPGQGTKNYEQY
TRBJ1-5 | TRBD1 | TRBV19 | ASSKRPTGGQVYQPQH
TRBJ1-6 | TRBD1 | TRBV5-1 | ASSLETGSNSPLH
TRBJ1-4 | . | TRBV27 | ASRKAGVYEKLF
TRBJ2-3 | . | TRBV14 | ASSPVGGDTQY
TRBJ1-5 | TRBD1 | TRBV3-1/TRBV3-2 | ASSRGQGNQPQH
TRBJ1-5 | TRBD1 | TRBV27 | ASRGRGANQPQH
TRBJ2-1 | TRBD2 | TRBV5-6 | ASSPGLAGGVSYNEQF
TRBJ2-1 | . | TRBV30 | AWSGQGSYNEQF
TRBJ2-1 | . | TRBV19 | ASKEGLNEQF
TRBJ2-7 | TRBD1 | TRBV5-1 | ASSLDPPGTGWNEQY
TRBJ2-7 | . | TRBV7-2 | ASSFYGEQY
TRBJ2-2 | . | TRBV5-8 | ASSFGLNTGELF
TRBJ1-5 | TRBD1 | TRBV19 | ASTGLKGQGSYSNQPQH
TRBJ1-4 | . | TRBV11-2 | ASSLGRGRRRGEKLF
TRBJ2-3 | . | TRBV20-1 | SAPRGYTQY
TRBJ2-2 | . | TRBV3-1/TRBV3-2 | ASSQGDRRTGELF
TRBJ2-1 | TRBD2 | TRBV5-6 | ASSSQGGGRYNEQF
TRBJ2-1 | . | TRBV5-4 | ASSLRATSGSYNEQF
TRBJ2-6 | . | TRBV11-2 | ASSRVGGAGANVLT
TRBJ2-3 | . | TRBV3-1/TRBV3-2 | ASSRSGPDTQY
TRBJ2-5 | . | TRBV27 | ASSLSEGAKTQY
TRBJ1-1 | . | TRBV19 | ASSLRGTEAF
TRBJ1-3 | TRBD1 | TRBV27 | ASSRQGAWGNTIY